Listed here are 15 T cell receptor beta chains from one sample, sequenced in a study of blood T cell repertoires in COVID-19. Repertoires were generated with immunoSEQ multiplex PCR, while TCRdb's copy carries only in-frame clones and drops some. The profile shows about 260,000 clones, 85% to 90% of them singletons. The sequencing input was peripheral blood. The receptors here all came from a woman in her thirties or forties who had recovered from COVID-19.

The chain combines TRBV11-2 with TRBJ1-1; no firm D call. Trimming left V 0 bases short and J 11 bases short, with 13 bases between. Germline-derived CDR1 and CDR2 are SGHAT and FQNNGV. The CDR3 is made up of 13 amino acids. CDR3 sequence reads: CASSLDKRAGAFF. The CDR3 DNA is TGTGCCAGCAGCTTAGATAAGCGGGCTGGGGCTTTCTTT.

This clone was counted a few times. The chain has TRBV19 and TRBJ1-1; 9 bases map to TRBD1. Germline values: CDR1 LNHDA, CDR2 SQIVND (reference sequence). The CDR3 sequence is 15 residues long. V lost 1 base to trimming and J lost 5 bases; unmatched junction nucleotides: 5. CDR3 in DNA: TGTGCCAGTAGTATAGTGACAGGGGGTAGAACTGAAGCTTTCTTT. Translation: CASSIVTGGRTEAFF.

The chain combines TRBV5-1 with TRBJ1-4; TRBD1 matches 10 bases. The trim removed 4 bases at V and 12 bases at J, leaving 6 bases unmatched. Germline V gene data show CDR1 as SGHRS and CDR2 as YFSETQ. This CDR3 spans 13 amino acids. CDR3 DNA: TGCGCCAGCAGCCCTTCGGACAGGGGGGAACTGTTTTTT. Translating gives CASSPSDRGELFF.

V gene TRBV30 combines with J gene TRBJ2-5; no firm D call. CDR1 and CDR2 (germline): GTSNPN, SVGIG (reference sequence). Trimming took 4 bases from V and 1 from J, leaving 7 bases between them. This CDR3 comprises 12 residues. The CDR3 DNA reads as TGTGCCTGGACCCTAACCCAAGAGACCCAGTACTTC. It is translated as CAWTLTQETQYF. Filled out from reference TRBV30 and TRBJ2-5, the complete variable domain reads SQTIHQWPATLVQPVGSPLSLECTVEGTSNPNLYWYRQAAGRGLQLLFYSVGIGQISSEVPQNLSASRPQDRQFILSSKKLLLSDSGFYLCAWTLTQETQYFGPGTRLLVL.

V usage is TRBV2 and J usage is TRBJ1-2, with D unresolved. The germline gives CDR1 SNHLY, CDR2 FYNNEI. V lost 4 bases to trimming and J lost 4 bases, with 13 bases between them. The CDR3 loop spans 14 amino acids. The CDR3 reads CASSVLREGYGYTF. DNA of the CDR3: TGTGCCAGCAGTGTTTTAAGGGAGGGCTATGGCTACACCTTC.

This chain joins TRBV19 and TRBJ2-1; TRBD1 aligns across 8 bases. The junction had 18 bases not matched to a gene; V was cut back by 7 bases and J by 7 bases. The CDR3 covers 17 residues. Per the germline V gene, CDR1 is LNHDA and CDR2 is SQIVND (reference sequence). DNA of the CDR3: TGTGCCAGTACCATCAGGACAGGGTCTATTTCGGGGAATGAGCAGTTCTTC. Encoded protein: CASTIRTGSISGNEQFF.

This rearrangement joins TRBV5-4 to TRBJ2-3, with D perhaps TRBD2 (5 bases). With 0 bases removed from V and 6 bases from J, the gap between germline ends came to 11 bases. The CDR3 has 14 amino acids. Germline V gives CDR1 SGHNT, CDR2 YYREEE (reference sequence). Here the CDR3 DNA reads TGTGCCAGCAGCTTGGACCTAGCTGCCGATACGCAGTATTTT. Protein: CASSLDLAADTQYF.

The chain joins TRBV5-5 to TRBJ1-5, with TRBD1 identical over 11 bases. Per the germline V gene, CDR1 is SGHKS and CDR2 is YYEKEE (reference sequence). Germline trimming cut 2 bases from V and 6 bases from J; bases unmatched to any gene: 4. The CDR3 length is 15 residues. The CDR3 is CASSFQGTGGQPQHF. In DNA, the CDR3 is TGTGCCAGCAGCTTCCAGGGGACAGGGGGTCAGCCCCAGCATTTT.

CDR3 loop: CASTPTGEGGYTF. The CDR3 DNA reads TGTGCCAGCACCCCGACAGGGGAGGGGGGCTACACCTTC. This chain links TRBV7-9 with TRBJ1-2; TRBD1 matches at 8 bases. Looked up from germline, CDR1 is SEHNR and CDR2 is FQNEAQ (reference sequence). This CDR3 spans 13 amino acids. V lost 7 bases to trimming and J lost 8 bases; unmatched junction nucleotides: 9.

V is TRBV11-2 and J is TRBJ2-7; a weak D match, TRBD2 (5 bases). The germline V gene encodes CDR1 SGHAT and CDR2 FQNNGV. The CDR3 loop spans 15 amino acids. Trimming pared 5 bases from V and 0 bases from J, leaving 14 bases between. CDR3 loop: CASSPRATTSYEQYF. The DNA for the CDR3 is TGTGCCAGCAGCCCGAGGGCGACTACCTCCTACGAGCAGTACTTC. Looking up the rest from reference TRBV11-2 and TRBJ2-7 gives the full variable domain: EAGVAQSPRYKIIEKRQSVAFWCNPISGHATLYWYQQILGQGPKLLIQFQNNGVVDDSQLPKDRFSAERLKGVDSTLKIQPAKLEDSAVYLCASSPRATTSYEQYFGPGTRLTVT.

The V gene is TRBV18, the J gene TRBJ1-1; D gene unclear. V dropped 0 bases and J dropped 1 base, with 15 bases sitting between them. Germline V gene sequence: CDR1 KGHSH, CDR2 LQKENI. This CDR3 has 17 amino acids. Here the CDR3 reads CASSPPVASLTNTEAFF. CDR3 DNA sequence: TGTGCCAGCTCACCACCGGTAGCATCCCTAACGAACACTGAAGCTTTCTTT.

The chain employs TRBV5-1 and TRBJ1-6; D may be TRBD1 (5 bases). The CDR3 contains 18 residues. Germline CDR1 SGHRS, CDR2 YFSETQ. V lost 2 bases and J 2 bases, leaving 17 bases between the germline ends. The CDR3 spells CASSLVPRGLPYNSPLHF. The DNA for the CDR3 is TGCGCCAGCAGCTTAGTTCCAAGGGGACTCCCCTATAATTCACCCCTCCACTTT.

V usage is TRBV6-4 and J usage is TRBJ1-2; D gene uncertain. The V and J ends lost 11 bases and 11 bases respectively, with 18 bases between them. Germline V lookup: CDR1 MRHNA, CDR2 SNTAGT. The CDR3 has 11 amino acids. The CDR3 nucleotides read TGTGCCTCGACGGAGGGAGTTGGGTACACCTTC. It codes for CASTEGVGYTF.

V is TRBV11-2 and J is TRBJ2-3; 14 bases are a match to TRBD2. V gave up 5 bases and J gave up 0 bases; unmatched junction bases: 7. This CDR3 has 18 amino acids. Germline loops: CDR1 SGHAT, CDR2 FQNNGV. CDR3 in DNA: TGTGCCAGCAGCGGGACTAGCGGGGGCGAAACTAGCACAGATACGCAGTATTTT. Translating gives CASSGTSGGETSTDTQYF.

CDR3 in DNA: TGTGCCAGCTCGGCTGGGGGCAGTAATCAGCCCCAGCATTTT. Amino acid sequence: CASSAGGSNQPQHF. The V call is TRBV18, the J call TRBJ1-5; the D gene is possibly TRBD1 (6 bases). CDR1 and CDR2 (germline): KGHSH, LQKENI. Trimming cost V 6 bases and J 4 bases, with 13 bases left between them. The CDR3 consists of 14 residues.